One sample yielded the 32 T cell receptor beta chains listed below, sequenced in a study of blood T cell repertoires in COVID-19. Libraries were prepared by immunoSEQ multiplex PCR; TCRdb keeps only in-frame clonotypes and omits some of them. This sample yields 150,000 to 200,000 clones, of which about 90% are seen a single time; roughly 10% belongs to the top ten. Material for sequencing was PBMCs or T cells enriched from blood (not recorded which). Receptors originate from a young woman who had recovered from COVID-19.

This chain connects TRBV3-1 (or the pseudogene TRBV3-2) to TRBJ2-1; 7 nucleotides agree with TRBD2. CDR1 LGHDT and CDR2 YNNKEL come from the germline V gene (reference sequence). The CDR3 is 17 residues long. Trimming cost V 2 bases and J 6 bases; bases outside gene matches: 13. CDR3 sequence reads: CASSQPRASGRGNEQFF. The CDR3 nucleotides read TGTGCCAGCAGCCAACCCCGGGCTAGCGGACGAGGCAATGAGCAGTTCTTC.

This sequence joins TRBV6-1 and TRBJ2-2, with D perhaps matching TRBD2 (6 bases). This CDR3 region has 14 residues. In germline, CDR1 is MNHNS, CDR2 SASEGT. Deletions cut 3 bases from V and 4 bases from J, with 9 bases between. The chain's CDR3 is CASSEGGFTGELFF. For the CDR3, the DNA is TGTGCCAGCAGTGAGGGGGGTTTCACCGGGGAGCTGTTTTTT.

CDR3 coding DNA: TGTGCATCCGCGGCAGGGGGCAATTCACCCCTCCACTTT. Translating it yields CASAAGGNSPLHF. The gene calls are TRBV6-5 and TRBJ1-6; 8 positions agree with TRBD1. Looked up from germline, CDR1 is MNHEY and CDR2 is SVGAGI. The CDR3 has 13 amino acids.

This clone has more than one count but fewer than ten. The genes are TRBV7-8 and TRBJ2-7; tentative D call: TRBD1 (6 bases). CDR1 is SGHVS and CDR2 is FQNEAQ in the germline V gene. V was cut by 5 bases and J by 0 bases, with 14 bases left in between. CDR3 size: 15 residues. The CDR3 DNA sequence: TGTGCCAGCAGCCTAGGCAGGGGTAACTCCTACGAGCAGTACTTC. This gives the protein CASSLGRGNSYEQYF.

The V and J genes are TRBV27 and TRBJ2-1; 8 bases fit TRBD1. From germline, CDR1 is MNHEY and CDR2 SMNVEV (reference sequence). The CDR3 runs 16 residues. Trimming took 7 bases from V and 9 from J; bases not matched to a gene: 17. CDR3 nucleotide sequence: TGTGCCAGCATCCTCATTGGGGGACAGGAGGCTGGTGAGCAGTTCTTC. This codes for CASILIGGQEAGEQFF.

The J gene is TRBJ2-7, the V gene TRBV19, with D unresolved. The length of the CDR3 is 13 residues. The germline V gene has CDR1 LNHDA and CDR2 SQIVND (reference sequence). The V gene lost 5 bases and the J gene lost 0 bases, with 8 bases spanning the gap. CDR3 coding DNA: TGTGCCAGTAGTGAGATTCTCTCCTACGAGCAGTACTTC. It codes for CASSEILSYEQYF.

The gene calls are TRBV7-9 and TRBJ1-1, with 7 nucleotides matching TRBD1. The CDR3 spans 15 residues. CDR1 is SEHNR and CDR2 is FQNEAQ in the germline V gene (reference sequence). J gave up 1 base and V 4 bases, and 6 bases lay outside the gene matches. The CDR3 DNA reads TGTGCCAGCAGCTCGGGGACAGCTACGAACACTGAAGCTTTCTTT. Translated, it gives CASSSGTATNTEAFF.

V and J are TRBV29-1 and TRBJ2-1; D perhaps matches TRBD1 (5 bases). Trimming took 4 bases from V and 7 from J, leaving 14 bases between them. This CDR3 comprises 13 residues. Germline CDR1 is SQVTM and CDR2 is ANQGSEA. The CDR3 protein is CSVGRGSLNEQFF. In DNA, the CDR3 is TGCAGCGTTGGTAGGGGCAGTCTGAATGAGCAGTTCTTC.

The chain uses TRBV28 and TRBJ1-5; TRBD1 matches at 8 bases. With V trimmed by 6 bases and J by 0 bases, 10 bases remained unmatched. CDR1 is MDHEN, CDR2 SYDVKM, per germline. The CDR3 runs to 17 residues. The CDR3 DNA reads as TGTGCCAGCAGGGACCGGCAGGGACAGGATAGCAATCAGCCCCAGCATTTT. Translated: CASRDRQGQDSNQPQHF.

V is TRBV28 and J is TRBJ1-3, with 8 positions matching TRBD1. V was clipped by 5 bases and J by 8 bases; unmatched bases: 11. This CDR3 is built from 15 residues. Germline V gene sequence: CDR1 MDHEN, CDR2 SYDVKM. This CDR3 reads CASSGQGAPRDTIYF. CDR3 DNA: TGTGCCAGCAGTGGACAGGGCGCCCCGCGTGACACCATATATTTT.

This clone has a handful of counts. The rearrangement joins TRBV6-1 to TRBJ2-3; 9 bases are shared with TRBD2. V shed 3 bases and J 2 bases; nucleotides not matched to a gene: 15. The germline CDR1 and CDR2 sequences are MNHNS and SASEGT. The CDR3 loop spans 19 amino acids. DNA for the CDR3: TGTGCCAGCAGTGATTGGGTAGCGGGAGCGAGGGGGCACACAGATACGCAGTATTTT. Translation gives CASSDWVAGARGHTDTQYF.

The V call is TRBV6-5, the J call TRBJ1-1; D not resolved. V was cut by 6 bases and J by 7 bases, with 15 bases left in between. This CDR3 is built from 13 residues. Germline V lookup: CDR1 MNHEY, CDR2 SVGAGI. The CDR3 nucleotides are TGTGCCAGCAGCCCAATCCTATCTAGTGAAGCTTTCTTT. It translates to CASSPILSSEAFF.

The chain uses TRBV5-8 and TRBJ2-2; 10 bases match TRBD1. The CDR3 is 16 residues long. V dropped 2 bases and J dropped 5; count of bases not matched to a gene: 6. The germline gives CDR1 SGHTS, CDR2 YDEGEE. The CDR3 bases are TGTGCCAGCAGCTTCGGGACAGGGGCTCGGACCGGGGAGCTGTTTTTT. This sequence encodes CASSFGTGARTGELFF.

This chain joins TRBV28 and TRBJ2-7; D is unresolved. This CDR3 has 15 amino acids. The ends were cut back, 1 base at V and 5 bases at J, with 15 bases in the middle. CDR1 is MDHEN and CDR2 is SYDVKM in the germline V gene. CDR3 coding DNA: TGTGCCAGCAGTTTATCGCGGATACCCACTAACGAGCAGTACTTC. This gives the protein CASSLSRIPTNEQYF.

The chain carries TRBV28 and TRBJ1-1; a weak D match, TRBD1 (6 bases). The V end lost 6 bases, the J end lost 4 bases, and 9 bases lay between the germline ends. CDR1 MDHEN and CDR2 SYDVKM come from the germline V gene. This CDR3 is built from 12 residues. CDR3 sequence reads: CASRIGGTEAFF. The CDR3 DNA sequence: TGTGCCAGCAGAATAGGGGGCACTGAAGCTTTCTTT.

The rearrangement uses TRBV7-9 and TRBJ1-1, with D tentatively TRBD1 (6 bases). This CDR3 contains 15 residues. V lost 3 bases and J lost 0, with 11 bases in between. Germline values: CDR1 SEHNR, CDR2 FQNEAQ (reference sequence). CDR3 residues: CASSFSDRLNTEAFF. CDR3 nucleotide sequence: TGTGCCAGCAGCTTCTCAGACAGGTTGAACACTGAAGCTTTCTTT.

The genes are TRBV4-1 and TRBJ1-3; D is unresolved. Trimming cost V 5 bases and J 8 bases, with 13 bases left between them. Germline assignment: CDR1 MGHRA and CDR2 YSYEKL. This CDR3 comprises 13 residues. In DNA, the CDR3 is TGCGCCAGCAGCACGACCCCCGGAGACACCATATATTTT. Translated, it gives CASSTTPGDTIYF.

The CDR3 reads CASRRTGTNYGYTF. CDR3 in DNA: TGTGCCAGCAGGCGGACAGGGACCAACTATGGCTACACCTTC. V usage is TRBV28 and J usage is TRBJ1-2; the match to TRBD1 covers 8 bases. The CDR3 runs to 14 residues. Germline-derived CDR1 and CDR2 are MDHEN and SYDVKM. V lost 6 bases and J lost 2; bases outside the gene matches: 5.

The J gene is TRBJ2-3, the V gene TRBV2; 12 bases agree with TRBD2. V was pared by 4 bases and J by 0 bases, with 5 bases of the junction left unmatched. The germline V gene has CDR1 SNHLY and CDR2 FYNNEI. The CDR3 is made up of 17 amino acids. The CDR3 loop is CASSVWTSGTSTDTQYF. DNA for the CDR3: TGTGCCAGCAGTGTCTGGACTAGCGGGACTAGCACAGATACGCAGTATTTT.

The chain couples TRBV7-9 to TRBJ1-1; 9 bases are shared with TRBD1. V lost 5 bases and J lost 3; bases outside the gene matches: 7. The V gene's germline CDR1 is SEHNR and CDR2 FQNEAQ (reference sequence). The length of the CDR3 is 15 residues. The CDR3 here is CASSVHRGLDTEAFF. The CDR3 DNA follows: TGTGCCAGCAGCGTCCACAGGGGGCTAGACACTGAAGCTTTCTTT.

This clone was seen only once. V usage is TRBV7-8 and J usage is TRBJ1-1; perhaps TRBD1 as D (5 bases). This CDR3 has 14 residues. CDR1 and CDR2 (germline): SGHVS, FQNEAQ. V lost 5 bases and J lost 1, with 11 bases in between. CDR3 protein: CASSLGHQNTEAFF. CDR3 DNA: TGTGCCAGCAGCCTCGGACACCAGAACACTGAAGCTTTCTTT.

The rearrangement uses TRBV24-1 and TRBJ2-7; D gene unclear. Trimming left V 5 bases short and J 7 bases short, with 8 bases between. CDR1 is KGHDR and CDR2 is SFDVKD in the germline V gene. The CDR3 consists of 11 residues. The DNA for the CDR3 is TGTGCCACCAGTGGGGCTCTGGAGCAGTACTTC. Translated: CATSGALEQYF.

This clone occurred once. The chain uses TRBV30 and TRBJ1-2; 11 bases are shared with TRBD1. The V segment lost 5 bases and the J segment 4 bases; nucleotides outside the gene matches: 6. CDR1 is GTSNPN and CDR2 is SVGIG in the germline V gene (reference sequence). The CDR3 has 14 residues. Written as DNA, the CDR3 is TGTGCCTGGTCTAGCGGACAGGGGGCCTATGGCTACACCTTC. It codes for CAWSSGQGAYGYTF.

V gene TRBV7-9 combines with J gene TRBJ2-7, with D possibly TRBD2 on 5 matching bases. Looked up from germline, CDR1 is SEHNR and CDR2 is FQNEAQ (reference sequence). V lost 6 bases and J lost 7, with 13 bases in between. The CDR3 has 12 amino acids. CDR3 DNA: TGTGCCAGCAGGTCTCCGGGCGGGGAGCAGTACTTC. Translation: CASRSPGGEQYF.

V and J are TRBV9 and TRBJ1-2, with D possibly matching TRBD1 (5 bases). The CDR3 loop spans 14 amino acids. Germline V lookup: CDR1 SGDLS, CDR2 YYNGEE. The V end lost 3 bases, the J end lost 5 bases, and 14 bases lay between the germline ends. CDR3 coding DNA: TGTGCCAGCAGCGCGGCCCTCCAGGGTTATGGCTACACCTTC. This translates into CASSAALQGYGYTF.

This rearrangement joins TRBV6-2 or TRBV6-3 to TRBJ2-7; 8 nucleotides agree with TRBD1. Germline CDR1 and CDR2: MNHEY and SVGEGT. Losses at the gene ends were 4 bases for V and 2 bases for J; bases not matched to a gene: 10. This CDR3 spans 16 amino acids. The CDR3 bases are TGTGCCAGCAGTTTCCCCCGGACAGGGATCCCCTACGAGCAGTACTTC. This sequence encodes CASSFPRTGIPYEQYF.

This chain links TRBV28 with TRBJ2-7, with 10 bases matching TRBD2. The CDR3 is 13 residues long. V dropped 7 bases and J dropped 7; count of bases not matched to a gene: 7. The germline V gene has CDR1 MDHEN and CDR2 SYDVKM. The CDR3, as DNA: TGTGCCAGCACCCTAGCGGGAGTGGAAGAGCAGTACTTC. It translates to CASTLAGVEEQYF.

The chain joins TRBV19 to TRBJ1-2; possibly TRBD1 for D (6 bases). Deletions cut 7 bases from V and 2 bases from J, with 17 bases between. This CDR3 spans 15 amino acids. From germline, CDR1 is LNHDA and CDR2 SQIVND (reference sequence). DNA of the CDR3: TGTGCCAGTACCTTTACCGGGACACAAAACTATGGCTACACCTTC. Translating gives CASTFTGTQNYGYTF.

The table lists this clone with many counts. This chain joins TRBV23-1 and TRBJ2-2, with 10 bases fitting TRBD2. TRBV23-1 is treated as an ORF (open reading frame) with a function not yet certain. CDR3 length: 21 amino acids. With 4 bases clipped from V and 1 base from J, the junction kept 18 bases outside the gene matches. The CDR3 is CASSLPKRASGRKRNTGELFF. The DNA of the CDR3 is TGCGCCAGCAGTCTCCCCAAAAGGGCTAGCGGGAGAAAACGGAACACCGGGGAGCTGTTTTTT.

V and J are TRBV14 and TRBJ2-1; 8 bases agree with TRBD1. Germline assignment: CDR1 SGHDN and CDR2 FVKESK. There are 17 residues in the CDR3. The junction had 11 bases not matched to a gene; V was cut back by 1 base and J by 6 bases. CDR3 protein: CASSQGAPGQVLNEQFF. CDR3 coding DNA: TGTGCCAGCAGCCAAGGGGCACCGGGACAGGTCCTCAATGAGCAGTTCTTC.

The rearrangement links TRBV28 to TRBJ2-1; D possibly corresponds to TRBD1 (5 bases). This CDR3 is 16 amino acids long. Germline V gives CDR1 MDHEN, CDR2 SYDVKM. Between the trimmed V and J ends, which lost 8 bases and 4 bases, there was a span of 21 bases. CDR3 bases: TGTGCCAGCGGCTCAGGATGGGGCGTAGCTTACAATGAGCAGTTCTTC. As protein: CASGSGWGVAYNEQFF.

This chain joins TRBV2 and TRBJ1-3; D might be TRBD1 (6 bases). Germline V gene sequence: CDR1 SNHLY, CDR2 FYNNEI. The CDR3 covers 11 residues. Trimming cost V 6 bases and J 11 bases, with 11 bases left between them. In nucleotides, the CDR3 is TGTGCCAGCAGCAACCAGGGGTCCATATATTTT. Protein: CASSNQGSIYF.